This T cell receptor beta chain stems from a study of cytomegalovirus exposure and HLA in healthy donors. Whole-study findings and limits: First-cohort TCR clusters were later found to tend to co-occur in the roughly 120 validation repertoires.

Sequencing was performed with immunoSEQ multiplex PCR; in TCRdb, only in-frame clones are kept and a portion is missing. This sample has about 150,000 clones, with nearly 90% found just once. The CDR3 contains 13 residues. The germline V gene has CDR1 SGHTA and CDR2 FQGNSA. Trimming shortened V by 4 bases and J by 5 bases, and 6 bases separated the two germline ends. On this clone: The antigen remains unidentified.

Sequenced sample: PBMCs. This receptor was taken from a woman under 30 in good health and CMV-seropositive. This rearrangement joins TRBV7-2 to TRBJ2-6, with unresolved D. The CDR3 is CASSSSRANVLTF. Written as DNA, the CDR3 is TGTGCCAGCAGCTCCTCCCGGGCCAACGTCCTGACTTTC.